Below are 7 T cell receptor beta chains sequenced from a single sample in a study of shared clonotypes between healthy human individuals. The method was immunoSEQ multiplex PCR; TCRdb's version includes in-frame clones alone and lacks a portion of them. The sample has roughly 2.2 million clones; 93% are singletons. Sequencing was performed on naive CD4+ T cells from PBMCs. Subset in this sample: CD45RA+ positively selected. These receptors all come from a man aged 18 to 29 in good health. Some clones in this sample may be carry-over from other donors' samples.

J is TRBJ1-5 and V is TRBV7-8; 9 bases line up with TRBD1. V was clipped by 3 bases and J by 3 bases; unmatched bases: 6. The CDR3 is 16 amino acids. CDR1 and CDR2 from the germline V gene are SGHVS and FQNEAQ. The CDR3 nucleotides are TGTGCCAGCAGCTTGGGACAGGGTTTTTACAATCAGCCCCAGCATTTT. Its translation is CASSLGQGFYNQPQHF.

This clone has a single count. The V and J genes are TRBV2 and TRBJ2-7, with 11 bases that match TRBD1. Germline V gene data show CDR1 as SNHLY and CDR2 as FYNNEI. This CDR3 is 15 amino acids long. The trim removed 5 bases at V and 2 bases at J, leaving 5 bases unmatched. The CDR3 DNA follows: TGTGCCAGCAGTAAACTGGGACAGGGGGCCTACGAGCAGTACTTC. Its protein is CASSKLGQGAYEQYF.

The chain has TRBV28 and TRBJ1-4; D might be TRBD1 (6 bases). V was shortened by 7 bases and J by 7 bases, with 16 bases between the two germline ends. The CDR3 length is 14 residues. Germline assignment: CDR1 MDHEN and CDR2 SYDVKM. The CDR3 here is CASTPGGASEKLFF. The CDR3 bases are TGTGCCAGCACCCCGGGGGGGGCAAGTGAAAAACTGTTTTTT.

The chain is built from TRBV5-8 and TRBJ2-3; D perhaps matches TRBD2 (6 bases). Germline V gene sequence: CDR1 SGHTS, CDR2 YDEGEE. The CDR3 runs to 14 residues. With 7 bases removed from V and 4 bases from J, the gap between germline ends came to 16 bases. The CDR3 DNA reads TGTGCCAGCGGAATGGGACTCGTCGCAGATACGCAGTATTTT. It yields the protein CASGMGLVADTQYF.

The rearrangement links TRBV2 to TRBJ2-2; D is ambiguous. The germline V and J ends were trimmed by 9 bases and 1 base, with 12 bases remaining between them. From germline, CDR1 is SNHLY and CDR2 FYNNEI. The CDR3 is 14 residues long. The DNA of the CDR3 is TGTGCCAGTCAAAACTACGGGAACACCGGGGAGCTGTTTTTT. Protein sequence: CASQNYGNTGELFF.

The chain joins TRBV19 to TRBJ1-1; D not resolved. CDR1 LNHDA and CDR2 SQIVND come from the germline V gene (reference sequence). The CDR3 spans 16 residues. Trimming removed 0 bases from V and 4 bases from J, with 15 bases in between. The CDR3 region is CASSIDGSGPGTEAFF. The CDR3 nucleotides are TGTGCCAGTAGTATAGACGGTTCCGGCCCGGGCACTGAAGCTTTCTTT.

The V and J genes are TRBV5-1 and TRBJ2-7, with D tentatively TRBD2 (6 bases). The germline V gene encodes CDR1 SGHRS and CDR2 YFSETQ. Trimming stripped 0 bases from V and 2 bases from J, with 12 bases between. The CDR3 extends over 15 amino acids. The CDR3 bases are TGCGCCAGCAGCTTGGGTGGGGGGAGTGCCTACGAGCAGTACTTC. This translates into CASSLGGGSAYEQYF.